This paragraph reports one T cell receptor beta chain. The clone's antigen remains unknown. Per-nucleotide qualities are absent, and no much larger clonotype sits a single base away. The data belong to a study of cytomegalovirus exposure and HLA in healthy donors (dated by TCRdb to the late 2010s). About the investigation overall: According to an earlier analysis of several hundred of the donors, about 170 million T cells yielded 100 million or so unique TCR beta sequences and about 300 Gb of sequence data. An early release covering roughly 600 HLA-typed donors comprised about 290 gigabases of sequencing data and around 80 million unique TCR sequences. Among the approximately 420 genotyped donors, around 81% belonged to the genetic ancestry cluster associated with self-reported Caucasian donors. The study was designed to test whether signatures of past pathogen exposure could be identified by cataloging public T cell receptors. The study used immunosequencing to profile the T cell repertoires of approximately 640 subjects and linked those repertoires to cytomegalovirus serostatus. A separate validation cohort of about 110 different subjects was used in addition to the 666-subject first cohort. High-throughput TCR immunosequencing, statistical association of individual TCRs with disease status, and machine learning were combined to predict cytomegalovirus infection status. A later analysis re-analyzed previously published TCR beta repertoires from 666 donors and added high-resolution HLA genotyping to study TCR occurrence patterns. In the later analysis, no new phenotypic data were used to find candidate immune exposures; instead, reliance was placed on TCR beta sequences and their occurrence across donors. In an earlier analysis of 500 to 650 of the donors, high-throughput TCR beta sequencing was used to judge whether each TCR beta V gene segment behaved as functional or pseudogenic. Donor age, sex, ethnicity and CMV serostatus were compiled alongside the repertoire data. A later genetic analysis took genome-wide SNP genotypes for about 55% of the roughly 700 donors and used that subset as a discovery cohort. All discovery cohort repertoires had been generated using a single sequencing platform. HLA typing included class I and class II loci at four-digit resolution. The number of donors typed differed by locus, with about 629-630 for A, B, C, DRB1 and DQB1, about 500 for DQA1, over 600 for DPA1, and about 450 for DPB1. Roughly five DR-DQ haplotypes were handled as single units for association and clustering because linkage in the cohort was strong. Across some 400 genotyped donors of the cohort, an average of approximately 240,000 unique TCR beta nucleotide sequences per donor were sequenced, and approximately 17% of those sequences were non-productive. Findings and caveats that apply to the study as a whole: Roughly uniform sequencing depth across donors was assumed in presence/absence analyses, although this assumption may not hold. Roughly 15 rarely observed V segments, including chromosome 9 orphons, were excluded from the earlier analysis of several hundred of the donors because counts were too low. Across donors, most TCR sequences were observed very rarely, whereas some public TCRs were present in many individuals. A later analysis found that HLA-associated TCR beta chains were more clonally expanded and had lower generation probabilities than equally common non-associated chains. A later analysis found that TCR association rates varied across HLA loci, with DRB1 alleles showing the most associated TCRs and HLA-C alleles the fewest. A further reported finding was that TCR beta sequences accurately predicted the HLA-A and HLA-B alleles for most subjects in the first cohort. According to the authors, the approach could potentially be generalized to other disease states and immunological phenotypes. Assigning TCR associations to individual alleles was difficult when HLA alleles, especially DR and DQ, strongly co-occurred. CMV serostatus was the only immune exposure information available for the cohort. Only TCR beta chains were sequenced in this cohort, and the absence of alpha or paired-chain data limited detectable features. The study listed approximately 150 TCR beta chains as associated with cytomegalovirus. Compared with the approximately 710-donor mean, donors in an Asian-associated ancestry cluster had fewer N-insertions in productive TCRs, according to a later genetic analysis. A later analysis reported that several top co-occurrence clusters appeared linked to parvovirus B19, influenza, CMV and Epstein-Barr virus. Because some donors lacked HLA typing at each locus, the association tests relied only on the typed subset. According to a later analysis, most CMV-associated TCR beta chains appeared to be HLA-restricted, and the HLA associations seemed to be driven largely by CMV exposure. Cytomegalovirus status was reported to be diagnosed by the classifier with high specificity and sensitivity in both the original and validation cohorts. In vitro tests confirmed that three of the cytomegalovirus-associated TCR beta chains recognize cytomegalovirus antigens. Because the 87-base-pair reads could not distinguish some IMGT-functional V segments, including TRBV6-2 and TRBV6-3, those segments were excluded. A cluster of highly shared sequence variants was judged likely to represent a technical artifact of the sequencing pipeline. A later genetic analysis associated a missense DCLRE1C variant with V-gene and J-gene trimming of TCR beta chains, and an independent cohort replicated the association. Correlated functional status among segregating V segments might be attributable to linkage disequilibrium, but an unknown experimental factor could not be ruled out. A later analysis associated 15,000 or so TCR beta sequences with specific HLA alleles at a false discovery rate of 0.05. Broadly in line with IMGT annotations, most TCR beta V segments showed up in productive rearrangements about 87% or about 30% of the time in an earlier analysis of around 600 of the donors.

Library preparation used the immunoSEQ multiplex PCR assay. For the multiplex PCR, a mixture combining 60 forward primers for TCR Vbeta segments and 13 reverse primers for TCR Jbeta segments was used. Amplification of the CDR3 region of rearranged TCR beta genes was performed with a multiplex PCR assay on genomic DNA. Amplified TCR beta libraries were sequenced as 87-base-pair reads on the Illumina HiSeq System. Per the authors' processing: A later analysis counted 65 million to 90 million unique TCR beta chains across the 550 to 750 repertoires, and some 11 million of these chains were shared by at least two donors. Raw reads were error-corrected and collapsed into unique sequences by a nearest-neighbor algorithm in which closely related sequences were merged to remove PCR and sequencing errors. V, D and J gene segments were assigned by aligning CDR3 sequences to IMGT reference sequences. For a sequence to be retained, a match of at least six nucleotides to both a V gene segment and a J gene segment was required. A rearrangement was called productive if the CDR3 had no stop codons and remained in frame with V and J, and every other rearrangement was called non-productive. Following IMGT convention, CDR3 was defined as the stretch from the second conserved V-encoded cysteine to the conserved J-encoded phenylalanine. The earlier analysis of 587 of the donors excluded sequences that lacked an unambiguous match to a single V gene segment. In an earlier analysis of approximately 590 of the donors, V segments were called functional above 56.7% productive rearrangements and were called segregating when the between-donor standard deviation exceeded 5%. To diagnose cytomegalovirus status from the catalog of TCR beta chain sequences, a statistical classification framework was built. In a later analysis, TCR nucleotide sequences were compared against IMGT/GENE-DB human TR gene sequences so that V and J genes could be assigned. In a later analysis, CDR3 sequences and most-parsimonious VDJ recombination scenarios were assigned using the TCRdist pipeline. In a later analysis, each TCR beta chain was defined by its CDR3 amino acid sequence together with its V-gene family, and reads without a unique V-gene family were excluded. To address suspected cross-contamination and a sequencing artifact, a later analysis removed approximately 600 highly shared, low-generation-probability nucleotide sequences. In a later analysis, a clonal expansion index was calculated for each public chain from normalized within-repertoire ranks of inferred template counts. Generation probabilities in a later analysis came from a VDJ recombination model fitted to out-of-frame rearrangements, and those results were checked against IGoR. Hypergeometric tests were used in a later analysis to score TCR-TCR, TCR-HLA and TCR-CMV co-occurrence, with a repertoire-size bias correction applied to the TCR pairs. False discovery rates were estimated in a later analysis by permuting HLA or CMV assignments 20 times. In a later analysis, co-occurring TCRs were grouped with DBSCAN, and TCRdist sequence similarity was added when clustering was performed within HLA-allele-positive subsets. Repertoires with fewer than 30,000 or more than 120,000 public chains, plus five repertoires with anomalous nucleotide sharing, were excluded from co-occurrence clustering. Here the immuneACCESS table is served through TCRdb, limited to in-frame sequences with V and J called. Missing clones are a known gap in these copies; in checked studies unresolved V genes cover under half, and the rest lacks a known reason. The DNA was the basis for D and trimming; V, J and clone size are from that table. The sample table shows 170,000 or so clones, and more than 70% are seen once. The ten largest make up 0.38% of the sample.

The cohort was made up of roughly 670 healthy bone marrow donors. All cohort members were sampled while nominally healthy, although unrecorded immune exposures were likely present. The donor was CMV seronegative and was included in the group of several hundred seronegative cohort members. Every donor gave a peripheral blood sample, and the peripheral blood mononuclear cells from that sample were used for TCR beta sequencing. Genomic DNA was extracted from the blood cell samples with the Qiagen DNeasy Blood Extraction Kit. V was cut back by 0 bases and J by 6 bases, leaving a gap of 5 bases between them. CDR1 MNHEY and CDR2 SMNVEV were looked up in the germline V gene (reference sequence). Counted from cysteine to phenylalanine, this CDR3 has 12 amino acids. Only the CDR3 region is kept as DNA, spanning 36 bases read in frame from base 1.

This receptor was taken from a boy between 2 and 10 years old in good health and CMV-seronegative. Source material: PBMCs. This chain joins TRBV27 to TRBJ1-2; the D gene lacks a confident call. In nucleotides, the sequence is TGTGCCAGCAGTTTATCTGGAGATGGCTACACCTTC. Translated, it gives CASSLSGDGYTF.